The sequence of this TCR beta chain was determined in a study of cytomegalovirus exposure and HLA in healthy donors. Study-wide results and limits: Later analysis suggested links between common viral pathogens and several top significant clusters. Sequencing depth across donors, presence/absence analyses assumed, was roughly uniform. Later on, an analysis showed TCR association rates differing by HLA locus, with DRB1 the most and HLA-C the fewest.

As to this clone: The antigen remains unidentified.

CDR1 is SEHNR, CDR2 FQNEAQ, per germline (reference sequence). The CDR3 is 15 residues long. V lost 5 bases, J lost 3 bases, and 6 bases stayed unmatched. In the PCR, 60 Vbeta and 13 Jbeta primers were used. Data came from immunoSEQ multiplex PCR; TCRdb stores just in-frame clones and leaves some out. In the table there are roughly 180,000 clones, about three quarters of which are singletons. The chain is built from TRBV7-9 and TRBJ2-3, with 9 bases fitting TRBD2. The receptor was isolated from a woman between 25 and 40 years old in good health and CMV-seropositive. Sequenced material: PBMCs. The CDR3 DNA sequence: TGTGCCAGCAGCCTTAGCGGGAGTGGGACAGATACGCAGTATTTT. Amino acids: CASSLSGSGTDTQYF.